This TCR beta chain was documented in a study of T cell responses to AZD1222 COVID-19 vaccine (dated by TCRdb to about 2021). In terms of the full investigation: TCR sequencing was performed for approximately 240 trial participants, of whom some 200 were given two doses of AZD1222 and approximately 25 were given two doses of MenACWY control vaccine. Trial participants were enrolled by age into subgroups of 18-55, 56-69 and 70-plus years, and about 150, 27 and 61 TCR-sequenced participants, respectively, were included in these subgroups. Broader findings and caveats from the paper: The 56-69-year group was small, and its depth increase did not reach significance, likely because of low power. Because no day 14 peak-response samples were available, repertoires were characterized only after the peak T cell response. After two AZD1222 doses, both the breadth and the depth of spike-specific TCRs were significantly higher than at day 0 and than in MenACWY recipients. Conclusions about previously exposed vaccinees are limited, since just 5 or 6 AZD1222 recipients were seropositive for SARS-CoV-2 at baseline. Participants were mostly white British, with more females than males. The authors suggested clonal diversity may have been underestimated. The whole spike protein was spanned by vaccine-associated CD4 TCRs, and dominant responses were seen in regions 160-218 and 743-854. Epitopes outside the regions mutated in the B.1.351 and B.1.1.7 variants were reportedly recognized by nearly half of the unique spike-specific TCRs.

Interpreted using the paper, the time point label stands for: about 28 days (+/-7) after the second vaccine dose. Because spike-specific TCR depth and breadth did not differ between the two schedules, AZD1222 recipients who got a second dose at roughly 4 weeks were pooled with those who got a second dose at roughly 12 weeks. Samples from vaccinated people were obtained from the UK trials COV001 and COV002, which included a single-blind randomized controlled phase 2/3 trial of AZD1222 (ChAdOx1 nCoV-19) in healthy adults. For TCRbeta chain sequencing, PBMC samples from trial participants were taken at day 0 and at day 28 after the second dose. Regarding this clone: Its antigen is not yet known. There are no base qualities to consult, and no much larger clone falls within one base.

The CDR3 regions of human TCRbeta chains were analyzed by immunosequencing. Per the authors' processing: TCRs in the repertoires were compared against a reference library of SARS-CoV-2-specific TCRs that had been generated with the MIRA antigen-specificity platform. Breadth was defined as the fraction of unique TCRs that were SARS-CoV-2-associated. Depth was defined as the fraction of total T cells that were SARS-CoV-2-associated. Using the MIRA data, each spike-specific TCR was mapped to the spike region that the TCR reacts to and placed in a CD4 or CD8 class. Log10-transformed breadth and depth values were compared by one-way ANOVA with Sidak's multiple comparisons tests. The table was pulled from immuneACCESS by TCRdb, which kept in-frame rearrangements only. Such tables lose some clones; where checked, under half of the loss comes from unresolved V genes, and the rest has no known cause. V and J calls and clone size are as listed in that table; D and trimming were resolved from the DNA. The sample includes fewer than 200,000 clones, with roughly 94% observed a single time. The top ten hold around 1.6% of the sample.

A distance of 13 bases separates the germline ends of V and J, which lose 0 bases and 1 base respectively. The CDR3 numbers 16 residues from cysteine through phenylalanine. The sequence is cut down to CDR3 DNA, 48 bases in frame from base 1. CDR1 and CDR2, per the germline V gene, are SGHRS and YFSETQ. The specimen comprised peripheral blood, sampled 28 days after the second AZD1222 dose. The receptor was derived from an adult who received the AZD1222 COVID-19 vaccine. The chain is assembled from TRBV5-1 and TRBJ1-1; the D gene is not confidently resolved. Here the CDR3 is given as CASSLAVNSGNTEAFF. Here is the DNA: TGCGCCAGCAGCTTGGCCGTGAATTCGGGGAACACTGAAGCTTTCTTT. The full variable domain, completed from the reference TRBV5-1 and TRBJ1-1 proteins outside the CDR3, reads KAGVTQTPRYLIKTRGQQVTLSCSPISGHRSVSWYQQTPGQGLQFLFEYFSETQRNKGNFPGRFSGRQFSNSRSEMNVSTLELGDSALYLCASSLAVNSGNTEAFFGQGTRLTVV.